This TCR beta chain comes out of a study of beta chain features in type 1 diabetes. Study-level background: The study found patients and healthy donors alike in age, gender and cell yields. Summed over all samples, the examined sorted cells came to 90 million to 120 million. Study-wide points: In comparison with healthy donors, patients had naive, central memory and Treg TCRB repertoires that appeared more similar. Among patients with Type 1 diabetes, TCRB CDR3s were moderately but significantly shorter in every one of the four CD4+ subsets.

The CDR3 runs 13 residues. The germline gives CDR1 SGHRS, CDR2 YFSETQ. The V and J ends lost 4 bases and 6 bases, in that order; junction bases with no gene match: 7. Sequencing targeted expressed TCRB transcripts, as all isolated RNA had been reverse transcribed. TCRdb keeps only in-frame clones here, not all; method: immunoSEQ multiplex PCR. The table shows about 160,000 clones, with about 8.1% occurring only once. As regards this clone: Its antigen is as yet unknown.

CD45RO/CCR7/CD25/CD127/CD95/CD27 separated CD4+ naive, central memory, regulatory and stem cell-like memory cells by sorting. The chain combines TRBV5-1 with TRBJ2-7, with 7 bases aligning to TRBD2. The sequenced sample consisted of central memory CD4+ T cells from blood. The receptor comes from a young woman with type 1 diabetes. Here the CDR3 reads CASSPGWGGEQYF. The DNA for the CDR3 is TGCGCCAGCAGCCCGGGATGGGGGGGCGAGCAGTACTTC.